This T cell receptor (beta chain) was identified in a study of post-analysis software for immune sequencing data. With respect to this clonotype: Its cognate antigen is unknown.

Unique molecular identifiers were present in the TCR beta cDNA libraries. From the PCR reads, TCRdb called clonotypes with MiXCR, one entry per CDR3 protein. This table has just over 250,000 distinct CDR3 sequences, 36% appearing once. Whole-study findings and limits: A handful of TRBV segments occurring more often in patients than controls included TRBV5-6, TRBV5-1 and TRBV20-1.

The germline V gene encodes CDR1 SGHRS and CDR2 YFSETQ. The ends lost 6 bases at V and 7 bases at J; junction bases unmatched: 6. The CDR3 has 14 amino acids. This TCR derives from a girl between 10 and 17 years old with multiple sclerosis. V and J are TRBV5-1 and TRBJ2-1; 11 nucleotides line up with TRBD2. Sequenced input: blood. CDR3 protein: CASTTGLAANEQFF. In nucleotides, the CDR3 is TGCGCCAGCACCACGGGACTAGCGGCGAATGAGCAGTTCTTC.